The 14 T cell receptor beta chains below were found in one sample sequenced in a study of cytomegalovirus exposure and HLA in healthy donors. The PCR made use of 60 Vbeta and 13 Jbeta primers. The assay was immunoSEQ multiplex PCR, and TCRdb's table has in-frame clones only and misses some. Of fewer than 25,000 clones listed, 70% to 80% were seen once; the top ten hold 7.4%. Sequenced material: PBMCs. All receptors come from a man aged 55 to 69 in good health and CMV-seronegative.

The rearrangement joins TRBV2 to TRBJ2-3, with TRBD1 identical over 9 bases. Unmatched junction bases numbered 6, after V lost 5 bases and J lost 3 bases. CDR1 and CDR2 from the germline V gene are SNHLY and FYNNEI. The CDR3 runs 15 residues. The CDR3 loop reads CASSLWTGETDTQYF. In DNA, the CDR3 is TGTGCCAGCAGTCTATGGACAGGGGAGACAGATACGCAGTATTTT.

The V gene is TRBV7-8, the J gene TRBJ2-5, with TRBD1 matching over 10 bases. Near its end, the DNA agrees better with TRBJ2-7, so the J call may be wrong. Germline V lookup: CDR1 SGHVS, CDR2 FQNEAQ. The CDR3 sequence is 15 residues long. CDR3 nucleotides: TGTGCCAGCAGCTTGGGACAGGGGCCTTCCTACGAGCAGTACTTC. Amino acids: CASSLGQGPSYEQYF.

About this clone: The junction and the germline gene differ at one end; a read error may be behind it. The gene calls are TRBV6-1 and TRBJ1-2, with D possibly being TRBD1 (6 bases). This CDR3 is built from 13 residues. Germline lookup yields CDR1 MNHNS and CDR2 SASEGT. The DNA for the CDR3 is TGTGCCAGCAGTGAAAGGGGGGGCGATGGCTACCCCTTC. It encodes CASSERGGDGYPF.

The genes are TRBV5-1 and TRBJ1-1; 8 bases map to TRBD1. CDR1 and CDR2 (germline): SGHRS, YFSETQ. The CDR3 is 15 residues long. Trimming removed 4 bases from V and 5 bases from J; junction bases left unmatched: 10. CDR3 loop: CASSPARTGSTEAFF. The DNA for the CDR3 is TGCGCCAGCAGCCCGGCTCGGACAGGGAGTACTGAAGCTTTCTTT.

A word on this clone: One junction end disagrees with the germline gene, perhaps due to a read error. This chain uses TRBV14 with TRBJ1-2; D is ambiguous. This CDR3 contains 14 residues. From germline, CDR1 is SGHDN and CDR2 FVKESK. CDR3 nucleotides: TGTGCCAGCAGCCAAGTGCGTCTTAACTATGGCTACCCCTTC. Amino acid sequence: CASSQVRLNYGYPF.

The chain has TRBV7-9 and TRBJ1-2; 10 nucleotides align to TRBD1. In germline, CDR1 is SEHNR, CDR2 FQNEAQ (reference sequence). J was trimmed by 7 bases and V by 4 bases; bases with no gene match: 9. The CDR3 totals 15 residues. The CDR3 is CASSSSGTGDSGYTF. Written as DNA, the CDR3 is TGTGCCAGCAGCTCATCCGGGACAGGGGATTCTGGCTACACCTTC.

In nucleotides, the CDR3 is TGTGCCAGCAGCATAGAGGGTAGCGGGTACAATGAGCAGTTCTTC. It yields the protein CASSIEGSGYNEQFF. The chain has TRBV7-3 and TRBJ2-1, with 7 bases aligning to TRBD2. The J segment lost 4 bases and the V segment lost 5 bases, leaving 8 bases of the junction unmatched. CDR3 length: 15 amino acids. Germline V lookup: CDR1 SGHTA, CDR2 FQGTGA.

This clone was seen a handful of times. The CDR3 loop is CSARQGPGTEAFF. The CDR3 nucleotides are TGCAGCGCGAGACAGGGGCCAGGGACTGAAGCTTTCTTT. The J gene is TRBJ1-1, the V gene TRBV29-1; 8 bases fit TRBD1. The CDR3 covers 13 residues. Germline CDR1 is SQVTM and CDR2 is ANQGSEA. The V gene end was trimmed by 7 bases and the J gene end by 5 bases; junction bases not matched to a gene: 9.

This clone has just a few counts. CDR3 loop: CASSYRRGSSYEQYF. In DNA, the CDR3 is TGTGCCAGCAGTTACCGGCGGGGGAGCTCCTACGAGCAGTACTTC. This sequence joins TRBV6-5 and TRBJ2-7, with 7 nucleotides matching TRBD2. This CDR3 is 15 amino acids long. Losses at the gene ends were 2 bases for V and 0 bases for J; bases not matched to a gene: 4. The V gene's germline CDR1 is MNHEY and CDR2 SVGAGI.

This rearrangement joins TRBV4-1 to TRBJ2-1; the D gene is possibly TRBD1 (6 bases). Germline loops: CDR1 MGHRA, CDR2 YSYEKL. V was trimmed by 4 bases and J by 5 bases, leaving 15 bases between them. This CDR3 spans 15 amino acids. CDR3 sequence reads: CASSPTTGQHNEQFF. CDR3 bases: TGCGCCAGCAGCCCAACCACCGGACAGCACAATGAGCAGTTCTTC.

This clone showed up just a few times. This chain connects TRBV4-1 to TRBJ1-1; D not resolved. This CDR3 contains 12 residues. Per the germline V gene, CDR1 is MGHRA and CDR2 is YSYEKL. Trimming removed 7 bases at V and 1 base at J, with 7 bases between. The CDR3 DNA is TGCGCCAGCACGGGGTGGAACACTGAAGCTTTCTTT. It codes for CASTGWNTEAFF.

In this sample, this clone turned up once. The chain combines TRBV28 with TRBJ2-7, with 10 bases that match TRBD1. The ends lost 6 bases at V and 3 bases at J; junction bases unmatched: 2. Germline V gene lookup returns CDR1 MDHEN and CDR2 SYDVKM. CDR3 length: 13 residues. Written as DNA, the CDR3 is TGTGCCAGCAGAGGGACAGGGGTCTACGAGCAGTACTTC. Its translation: CASRGTGVYEQYF.

This clone was recorded a few times. The rearrangement uses TRBV9 and TRBJ2-1; TRBD2 matches at 10 bases. The trim removed 4 bases at V and 7 bases at J, leaving 14 bases unmatched. Germline lookup yields CDR1 SGDLS and CDR2 YYNGEE. This CDR3 is 17 amino acids long. The CDR3 here is CASSSSSLAGVENEQFF. The CDR3 DNA reads as TGTGCCAGCAGCTCCTCTTCGCTAGCGGGAGTTGAGAATGAGCAGTTCTTC.

V is TRBV2 and J is TRBJ2-3; D possibly corresponds to TRBD1 (6 bases). This CDR3 comprises 14 residues. CDR1 is SNHLY, CDR2 FYNNEI, per germline. The ends were cut back, 6 bases at V and 1 base at J, with 11 bases in the middle. The CDR3 sequence: CASRRGSGTDTQYF. In DNA, the CDR3 is TGTGCCAGCAGAAGGGGGTCGGGCACAGATACGCAGTATTTT. The full variable domain, rest sourced from reference TRBV2 and TRBJ2-3, is EPEVTQTPSHQVTQMGQEVILRCVPISNHLYFYWYRQILGQKVEFLVSFYNNEISEKSEIFDDQFSVERPDGSNFTLKIRSTKLEDSAMYFCASRRGSGTDTQYFGPGTRLTVL.